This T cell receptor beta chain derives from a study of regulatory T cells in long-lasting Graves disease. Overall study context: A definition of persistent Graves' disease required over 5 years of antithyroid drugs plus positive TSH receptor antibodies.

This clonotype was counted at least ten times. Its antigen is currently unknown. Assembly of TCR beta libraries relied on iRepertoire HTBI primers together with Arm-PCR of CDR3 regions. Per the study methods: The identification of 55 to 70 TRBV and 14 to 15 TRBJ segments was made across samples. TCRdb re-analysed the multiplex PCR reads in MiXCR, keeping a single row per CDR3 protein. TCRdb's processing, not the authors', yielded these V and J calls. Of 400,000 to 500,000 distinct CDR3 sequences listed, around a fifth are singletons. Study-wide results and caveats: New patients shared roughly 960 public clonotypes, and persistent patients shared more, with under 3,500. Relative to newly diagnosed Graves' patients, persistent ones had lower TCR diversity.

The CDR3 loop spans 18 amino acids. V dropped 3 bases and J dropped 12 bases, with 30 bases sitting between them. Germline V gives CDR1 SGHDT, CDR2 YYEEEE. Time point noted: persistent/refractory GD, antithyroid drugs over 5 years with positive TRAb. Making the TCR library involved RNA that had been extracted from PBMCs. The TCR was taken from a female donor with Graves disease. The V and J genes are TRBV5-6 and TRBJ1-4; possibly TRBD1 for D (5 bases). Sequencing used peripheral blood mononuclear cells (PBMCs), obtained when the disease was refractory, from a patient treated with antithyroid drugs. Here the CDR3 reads CASSYCVAQGEGCGELFF. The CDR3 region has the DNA TGTGCCAGCAGCTATTGCGTCGCGCAGGGTGAAGGGTGTGGGGAACTGTTTTTT.